This T cell receptor beta chain emerged from a study of T cell changes during pregnancy in multiple sclerosis. The CDR3 spans 14 residues. The ends were cut back, 6 bases at V and 4 bases at J, with 15 bases in the middle. Germline V gene sequence: CDR1 MNHEY, CDR2 SMNVEV (reference sequence). TCRdb's table, derived via immunoSEQ multiplex PCR, lists solely in-frame clones and lacks some. The repertoire holds over 12,000 clones, about 86% seen once, with about 19% in the top ten. Sequencing was performed on CD8+ T cells from peripheral blood mononuclear cells, taken in the first trimester of pregnancy. The receptor was isolated from a female donor with multiple sclerosis, enrolled in a pregnancy study. The chain carries TRBV27 and TRBJ2-5; the D gene is possibly TRBD2 (6 bases). As DNA, the CDR3 is TGTGCCAGCAGCGACGGGACTGGCGGAGAGACCCAGTACTTC. It encodes CASSDGTGGETQYF.